This passage covers 17 T cell receptor beta chains from one sample sequenced in a study of T cells in localized non-small cell lung cancer. Data came from immunoSEQ multiplex PCR; TCRdb stores just in-frame clones and leaves some out. The sample includes approximately 76,000 clones, more than 75% seen only once; the top ten take 8.5% to 10%. Material: peripheral blood, obtained before any cancer treatment. Receptors were obtained from a female donor at least 60 years old with stage I lung adenocarcinoma.

This chain connects TRBV7-2 to TRBJ2-5; D call uncertain. V lost 0 bases and J lost 5, with 13 bases in between. The CDR3 is 15 amino acids. From germline, CDR1 is SGHTA and CDR2 FQGNSA. CDR3 amino acids: CASSLASLGMETQYF. The DNA of the CDR3 is TGTGCCAGCAGCTTAGCCTCCCTAGGGATGGAGACCCAGTACTTC.

The CDR3 nucleotides are TGTGCCAGCAGCTCTAGACAGGGGGTGAATGAAAAACTGTTTTTT. The encoded protein is CASSSRQGVNEKLFF. J is TRBJ1-4 and V is TRBV28; 9 bases map to TRBD1. CDR1 is MDHEN and CDR2 is SYDVKM in the germline V gene. The CDR3 runs 15 residues. Trimming removed 6 bases from V and 5 bases from J; junction bases left unmatched: 7.

This clone occurred a few times. The CDR3: CASSPRITGELFF. The CDR3, as DNA: TGTGCCAGCAGTCCTAGGATCACCGGGGAGCTGTTTTTT. The chain uses TRBV6-5 and TRBJ2-2; no definite D call. The CDR3 totals 13 residues. Germline values: CDR1 MNHEY, CDR2 SVGAGI. V was pared by 5 bases and J by 4 bases, with 8 bases between.

The chain uses TRBV11-1 and TRBJ2-5; the D is unclear. V was clipped by 5 bases and J by 3 bases, with 16 bases between them. The germline V gene encodes CDR1 SGHAT and CDR2 FQDESV (reference sequence). This CDR3 comprises 15 residues. CDR3 in DNA: TGTGCCAGCAGCCTCACCGGCAGAGCGAAAGAGACCCAGTACTTC. It encodes CASSLTGRAKETQYF. The entire variable domain, with the rest obtained from reference TRBV11-1 and TRBJ2-5, is as follows: EAEVAQSPRYKITEKSQAVAFWCDPISGHATLYWYRQILGQGPELLVQFQDESVVDDSQLPKDRFSAERLKGVDSTLKIQPAELGDSAMYLCASSLTGRAKETQYFGPGTRLLVL.

Here the CDR3 DNA reads TGCGCCAGCAGCCAAGATCAAAGGCAGGTGGAGCAGTACTTC. Its protein product is CASSQDQRQVEQYF. The chain employs TRBV4-1 and TRBJ2-7; D is unresolved. V was pared by 0 bases and J by 7 bases, with 13 bases between. Germline V gene sequence: CDR1 MGHRA, CDR2 YSYEKL. This CDR3 comprises 14 residues.

This chain joins TRBV28 and TRBJ1-5, with D possibly matching TRBD1 (6 bases). Germline values: CDR1 MDHEN, CDR2 SYDVKM. This CDR3 has 17 residues. Between the trimmed V and J ends, which lost 5 bases and 2 bases, there was a span of 19 bases. CDR3 amino acids: CASSTFSGTFGNQPQHF. CDR3 bases: TGTGCCAGCAGTACCTTTTCCGGGACATTCGGCAATCAGCCCCAGCATTTT.

The V and J genes are TRBV6-6 and TRBJ2-7, with 7 nucleotides matching TRBD1. Trimming removed 4 bases from V and 0 bases from J; junction bases left unmatched: 9. The germline gives CDR1 MNHNY, CDR2 SVGAGI (reference sequence). The CDR3 sequence is 16 residues long. CDR3 coding DNA: TGTGCCAGCAGTTTTCTACAGGGGTACACCTCCTACGAGCAGTACTTC. Protein product: CASSFLQGYTSYEQYF.

This chain joins TRBV11-2 and TRBJ2-1; no clear D. The CDR3 runs to 15 residues. The V gene's germline CDR1 is SGHAT and CDR2 FQNNGV. V was cut by 1 base and J by 1 base, with 8 bases left in between. CDR3 coding DNA: TGTGCCAGCAGCTTAGGGGTGGGGTCCTACAATGAGCAGTTCTTC. It specifies CASSLGVGSYNEQFF. The whole variable domain, remainder taken from reference TRBV11-2 and TRBJ2-1, is EAGVAQSPRYKIIEKRQSVAFWCNPISGHATLYWYQQILGQGPKLLIQFQNNGVVDDSQLPKDRFSAERLKGVDSTLKIQPAKLEDSAVYLCASSLGVGSYNEQFFGPGTRLTVL.

The rearrangement joins TRBV7-6 to TRBJ2-3, with TRBD1 identical over 9 bases. The CDR3 covers 16 residues. Trimming at V came to 2 bases and at J to 3 bases, leaving 6 bases not matched to a gene. CDR1 SGHVS and CDR2 FNYEAQ come from the germline V gene. The CDR3 sequence is CASSLTGGYSTDTQYF. The CDR3 bases are TGTGCCAGCAGCTTAACAGGGGGCTATTCGACAGATACGCAGTATTTT.

V gene TRBV27 combines with J gene TRBJ2-2; a possible D gene is TRBD1 (5 bases). Germline CDR1 MNHEY, CDR2 SMNVEV (reference sequence). The CDR3 sequence is 15 residues long. The germline V and J ends were trimmed by 5 bases and 1 base, with 11 bases remaining between them. Here the CDR3 DNA reads TGTGCCAGCAGTCACCACGACAGGAACACCGGGGAGCTGTTTTTT. This sequence encodes CASSHHDRNTGELFF.

This clone was detected a few times. The chain couples TRBV5-6 to TRBJ1-2; the D is unclear. V was clipped by 3 bases and J by 4 bases, with 7 bases between them. The CDR3 length is 12 residues. Germline lookup yields CDR1 SGHDT and CDR2 YYEEEE. CDR3 nucleotides: TGTGCCAGCAGCTCCGTTCTCTATGGCTACACCTTC. Residues: CASSSVLYGYTF.

The rearrangement joins TRBV6-1 to TRBJ2-5; 7 nucleotides match TRBD2. Looked up from germline, CDR1 is MNHNS and CDR2 is SASEGT. Trimming took 6 bases from V and 2 from J; bases not matched to a gene: 6. The CDR3 length is 14 residues. Written as DNA, the CDR3 is TGTGCCAGCAGACCGGGGGACTATCAAGAGACCCAGTACTTC. Translating gives CASRPGDYQETQYF.

This clone appeared a few times. This chain joins TRBV30 and TRBJ1-1, with a weak D call TRBD1 (5 bases). The CDR3 consists of 14 residues. Trimming removed 4 bases at V and 0 bases at J, with 12 bases between. CDR1 is GTSNPN and CDR2 is SVGIG in the germline V gene (reference sequence). Here the CDR3 DNA reads TGTGCCTGGACAAAGACAGACATGAACACTGAAGCTTTCTTT. Its protein product is CAWTKTDMNTEAFF.

V is TRBV7-9 and J is TRBJ1-2; D perhaps matches TRBD1 (5 bases). The CDR3 sequence is 18 residues long. The V end lost 6 bases, the J end lost 0 bases, and 23 bases lay between the germline ends. The V gene's germline CDR1 is SEHNR and CDR2 FQNEAQ (reference sequence). The CDR3 DNA follows: TGTGCCAGCAGTTCCTCTGGGGCACAGTGGACCTCTAACTATGGCTACACCTTC. This encodes CASSSSGAQWTSNYGYTF.

The genes are TRBV27 and TRBJ2-7, with 7 bases that match TRBD2. The CDR3 runs 14 residues. Trimming removed 3 bases from V and 3 bases from J; junction bases left unmatched: 5. Per germline, CDR1 MNHEY and CDR2 SMNVEV (reference sequence). The CDR3 here is CASSFIGGGYEQYF. The CDR3 DNA is TGTGCCAGCAGTTTTATTGGCGGGGGCTACGAGCAGTACTTC.

The genes are TRBV13 and TRBJ1-3; D gene ambiguous. Per germline, CDR1 PRHDT and CDR2 FYEKMQ (reference sequence). Trimming left V 5 bases short and J 5 bases short, with 22 bases between. The CDR3 runs 17 residues. The CDR3 is CASSTPLAGILRNTIYF. CDR3 in DNA: TGTGCCAGCAGCACCCCACTAGCTGGCATTTTGAGAAACACCATATATTTT. The complete variable domain, with remaining parts taken from reference TRBV13 and TRBJ1-3, reads AAGVIQSPRHLIKEKRETATLKCYPIPRHDTVYWYQQGPGQDPQFLISFYEKMQSDKGSIPDRFSAQQFSDYHSELNMSSLELGDSALYFCASSTPLAGILRNTIYFGEGSWLTVV.

This chain joins TRBV9 and TRBJ1-4; a weak D match, TRBD1 (5 bases). Trimming took 0 bases from V and 11 from J, leaving 11 bases between them. Per germline, CDR1 SGDLS and CDR2 YYNGEE. CDR3 size: 13 residues. CDR3 nucleotides: TGTGCCAGCAGCGTAGCTCAGGGTGGTAAACTGTTTTTT. Translating gives CASSVAQGGKLFF.